This entry is about one T cell receptor (beta chain). Which antigen it targets is not known. No clone much larger than this one lies a single base away; base qualities are absent. For the CD8 naive samples, CD45RO-negative cells were positively selected for CCR7, yielding a CD45RA+CCR7+ population from which TemRA cells were excluded. Healthy HIV-negative adults with no recently reported acute infections or vaccinations were included as donors. Every donor was a Caucasian adult residing in Nashville, Tennessee, USA. Blood was collected by leukapheresis, and PBMCs were isolated by Ficoll-Histopaque density gradient centrifugation and then cryopreserved in liquid nitrogen vapor phase. Analytical flow cytometry was used to check the purity and quantity of each magnetically sorted T cell population. Genomic DNA was isolated from every sorted fraction and measured by UV absorbance on a Nanodrop 2000c.

Using the deep immunoSEQ assay, TCR CDR3 regions were amplified from genomic DNA by multiplex PCR. Extracted genomic DNA from each cell subset was spread evenly across all wells of several immunoSEQ 96-well plates, with each plate serving as a replicate. Each replicate PCR for sorted subsets received roughly 0.2 ug genomic DNA, equal to roughly 29,000 T cell genomes. The purified libraries were quantified using a Qubit 3.0 fluorometer, sized with a Bioanalyzer 2100, and then quantified again using the KAPA Library Quantification kit. Each immunoSEQ 96-well plate was sequenced on its own single-read 150-cycle Illumina NextSeq 550 flow cell. Concerning the study's data processing: Because the immunoSEQ output included only junctional sequences and no quality scores, the filtering could not be the same as the filtering used for full-length reads. To assign V/J genes and CDR3, sequences were annotated using PyIR, a Python wrapper for IgBLAST v1.9, with IMGT germline references. Reads with weak V/J assignments (E-value above 1e-6), missing CDR3, stop codons, out-of-frame junctions, or ambiguous translated residues were removed. V3J clonotypes were defined as sequences sharing an identical inferred V gene, J gene, and CDR3 amino acid sequence. To compute the percentage overlap between repertoires, the number of shared unique clonotypes was divided by the size of the smaller repertoire. Richness of each repertoire was evaluated using RTK rarefaction, the Chao1 estimator, and Recon v2.1 estimates of unobserved clonotypes. For all TCRbeta clonotypes obtained by the gDNA method from several donors, generation probabilities were computed with OLGA. In its TCRdb copy, this immuneACCESS table keeps in-frame sequences only and misses some clones. Where compared with another copy, unresolved V genes explain less than half of these, and the others have no known cause. Clone size and the V and J calls come from that table; the DNA yielded D and trimming. The sample has about 2 million clones on record, less than 95% of them singletons. The ten top clones hold under 1.5% of the sample.

Counted from cysteine to phenylalanine, this CDR3 has 13 amino acids. Only the CDR3 portion is preserved as DNA: 39 bases, with reading frame beginning at the first base. The trim is 5 bases for V and 5 bases for J, with a gap of 12 bases between the germline ends. CDR1 SGHVS and CDR2 FNYEAQ were looked up in the germline V gene. These data are taken from a study of shared clonotypes between healthy human individuals (dated by TCRdb to the early 2020s). For context, the study as a whole: The cohort included three men and a couple of women between 18 and 49 years of age. For each donor, CD4 naive and CD4 memory were each given three plates, CD8 naive was given two plates, and CD8 memory was given one plate. To estimate repertoire size and how much clonotype sharing occurs between individuals, the study deeply sequenced the blood TCR repertoires of 4 to 6 healthy adults. To increase sequencing depth and limit assay-specific biases, different laboratories used diverse techniques to prepare libraries and sequence TCR repertoires. Between about 0.8 and 8.9 billion PBMCs per donor were obtained by leukapheresis. The research as a whole found: The small number of donors limited the genetic and exposure-history diversity represented. Clonotypes shared by all four sorted-subset donors showed higher generation probabilities than non-shared clonotypes. Sharing across a handful of donors was observed for approximately 5% of naive CD4, 3% to 3.5% of naive CD8, around 2.5% of memory CD4, and roughly 0.4% of memory CD8 clonotypes. Larger estimated clonotype richness was generally found for naive subsets than for memory subsets. Based on pairwise subsampling, the degree of clonotype sharing among donors was expected to be affected by sequencing depth. Only blood was sampled, and tissue TCR repertoires likely differ from those in blood. Rarefaction of sorted-subset datasets indicated incomplete sequencing despite the large sequencing depth.

The sample comprised naive CD8+ T cells sorted from blood. The cell subset or site label, as the study defines it: CD45RA+CCR7+. This receptor was obtained from a man aged 18 to 35 in good health. The receptor chain draws on TRBV7-6 and TRBJ1-1; the D gene is not confidently resolved. The CDR3 reads as follows: CASSQDGRTEAFF. The DNA sequence is as follows: TGTGCCAGCAGCCAGGACGGCCGAACTGAAGCTTTCTTT.